One and the same sample provided the 14 T cell receptor beta chains below, sequenced in a study of glioma-infiltrating T cells after dendritic cell vaccination. Here immunoSEQ multiplex PCR was the method, and the copy in TCRdb shows in-frame clones only, minus some. Among tens of thousands of clones listed, over 75% were seen once. The sequences come from blood, collected before dendritic cell vaccination. The source is a human donor with glioblastoma.

V and J are TRBV7-2 and TRBJ1-5, with TRBD1 matching 10 bases. The CDR3 extends over 17 amino acids. V lost 0 bases and J lost 7; bases outside the gene matches: 9. CDR1 is SGHTA and CDR2 is FQGNSA in the germline V gene. In DNA, the CDR3 is TGTGCCAGCAGCTTAGCGGGGACAGGGGCGGGGTTGCAGCCCCAGCATTTT. Translated, it gives CASSLAGTGAGLQPQHF.

This clone was recorded once. The chain combines TRBV7-2 with TRBJ2-2, with 7 bases identical to TRBD1. After removal of 6 bases from V and 6 bases from J, the junction contained 4 bases not matched to a gene. CDR1 and CDR2 from the germline V gene are SGHTA and FQGNSA. The CDR3 has 13 amino acids. The CDR3 region is CASRPTGAGELFF. CDR3 in DNA: TGTGCCAGCAGACCTACAGGGGCCGGGGAGCTGTTTTTT.

CDR3 protein: CASSPGQLTFRGGYTF. The DNA of the CDR3 is TGTGCCAGCAGCCCGGGACAGCTTACCTTTCGGGGTGGCTACACCTTC. This chain uses TRBV7-3 with TRBJ1-2, with 7 bases that match TRBD1. The ends lost 5 bases at V and 7 bases at J; junction bases unmatched: 16. Per the germline V gene, CDR1 is SGHTA and CDR2 is FQGTGA. This CDR3 comprises 16 residues.

V and J are TRBV5-4 and TRBJ1-6; possibly TRBD1 for D (5 bases). Per the germline V gene, CDR1 is SGHNT and CDR2 is YYREEE (reference sequence). The CDR3 is made up of 16 amino acids. The germline V and J ends were trimmed by 6 bases and 3 bases, with 16 bases remaining between them. DNA for the CDR3: TGTGCCAGCAAAACCACTGGACAAATCTATAATTCACCCCTCCACTTT. This codes for CASKTTGQIYNSPLHF.

The chain carries TRBV5-4 and TRBJ2-7; D is possibly TRBD2 (6 bases). The CDR3 sequence is 14 residues long. Germline-derived CDR1 and CDR2 are SGHNT and YYREEE (reference sequence). Trimming removed 0 bases from V and 2 bases from J, with 9 bases in between. CDR3 sequence reads: CASSLVGTAYEQYF. In nucleotides, the CDR3 is TGTGCCAGCAGCTTGGTTGGGACTGCCTACGAGCAGTACTTC.

The chain recombines TRBV11-2 with TRBJ1-2; 8 bases are shared with TRBD1. Germline V lookup: CDR1 SGHAT, CDR2 FQNNGV. V trimming: 4 bases; J trimming: 2 bases; junction bases outside the gene matches: 3. The CDR3 has 14 residues. The CDR3 region is CASSSRTGNYGYTF. Written as DNA, the CDR3 is TGTGCCAGCAGCTCACGGACAGGGAACTATGGCTACACCTTC.

This sequence joins TRBV6-5 and TRBJ2-7; D possibly corresponds to TRBD1 (5 bases). V lost 0 bases and J 3 bases, leaving 15 bases between the germline ends. The CDR3 spans 16 residues. CDR1 and CDR2 (germline): MNHEY, SVGAGI. In nucleotides, the CDR3 is TGTGCCAGCAGTTACTCGTTGTCAGGGTGTCGCTACGAGCAGTACGTC. Amino acids: CASSYSLSGCRYEQYV.

The chain combines TRBV6-1 with TRBJ2-7; no reliable D call. Deletions cut 6 bases from V and 2 bases from J, with 17 bases between. Germline values: CDR1 MNHNS, CDR2 SASEGT. This CDR3 contains 15 residues. This CDR3 is CASSPVGLYTYEQYF. The CDR3, as DNA: TGTGCCAGCAGCCCGGTTGGGCTCTATACCTACGAGCAGTACTTC.

This clone was seen only once. The chain links TRBV19 to TRBJ1-5; D perhaps matches TRBD1 (6 bases). V lost 3 bases and J 7 bases, leaving 16 bases between the germline ends. This CDR3 contains 15 residues. CDR1 and CDR2 (germline): LNHDA, SQIVND (reference sequence). For the CDR3, the DNA is TGTGCCAGTAGTATTATCCTACAGGGTGGACAGCCCCAGCATTTT. Residues: CASSIILQGGQPQHF.

The chain combines TRBV19 with TRBJ1-3; TRBD1 might be the D (6 bases). V was shortened by 3 bases and J by 0 bases, with 6 bases between the two germline ends. There are 14 residues in the CDR3. Germline V gene data show CDR1 as LNHDA and CDR2 as SQIVND (reference sequence). In nucleotides, the CDR3 is TGTGCCAGTAGTATGGACAGCTCTGGAAACACCATATATTTT. It yields the protein CASSMDSSGNTIYF.

V is TRBV2 and J is TRBJ2-2; 8 bases map to TRBD1. With V trimmed by 2 bases and J by 6 bases, 8 bases remained unmatched. Germline CDR1 reads SNHLY; CDR2 reads FYNNEI. This CDR3 is 16 amino acids long. The CDR3 region is CASSELGQGEAGELFF. CDR3 DNA: TGTGCCAGCAGTGAACTCGGACAGGGAGAAGCCGGGGAGCTGTTTTTT.

This chain connects TRBV6-1 to TRBJ2-1; tentatively, D is TRBD2 (6 bases). V was cut by 6 bases and J by 7 bases, with 19 bases left in between. This CDR3 region has 15 residues. The germline V gene encodes CDR1 MNHNS and CDR2 SASEGT. The CDR3 region has the DNA TGTGCCAGCAGGGCGGGACTCGCTTTAATGAATGAGCAGTTCTTC. Protein: CASRAGLALMNEQFF.

DNA of the CDR3: TGTGCCAGCAGCCAAGTTAGCGGGCCTAACCGATCCTACGAGCAGTACTTC. Encoded protein: CASSQVSGPNRSYEQYF. The rearrangement joins TRBV4-2 to TRBJ2-7; TRBD2 matches at 7 bases. CDR3 length equals 17 residues. Germline V gene sequence: CDR1 LGHNA, CDR2 YNFKEQ. Germline trimming cut 1 base from V and 1 base from J; bases unmatched to any gene: 10.

The CDR3 coding sequence is TGTGCCAGCAGTGAAGGGTTTCAGGGTAGGGGCTACACCTTC. This sequence encodes CASSEGFQGRGYTF. This chain connects TRBV6-1 to TRBJ1-2, with D tentatively TRBD1 (5 bases). The CDR3 is made up of 14 amino acids. The germline V gene encodes CDR1 MNHNS and CDR2 SASEGT. Trimming left V 1 base short and J 8 bases short, with 14 bases between.